This passage covers 8 T cell receptor beta chains from one sample sequenced in a study of beta chain features in type 1 diabetes (dated by TCRdb to 2016 to 2019). Library creation used the immunoSEQ multiplex PCR assay. The High Capacity cDNA Reverse Transcription Kit was used to reverse transcribe all of the isolated RNA, meaning that expressed TCRB transcripts were what got sequenced. TCRdb took this table from immuneACCESS and kept in-frame rearrangements with V and J called. Such tables lack part of the clones; where checked against another copy, unresolved V genes explain under half of the gap, and the rest is unexplained. The table for this sample lists over 600,000 clones; around 11% of them were counted only once. The ten largest account for around 0.12% of the sample. The investigation overall reported the following: Type 1 diabetes patients showed a moderate but significant shortening of TCRB CDR3 length in all four CD4+ subsets.

These receptors have no known antigen. The sequenced sample was naive CD4+ T cells from blood. This specimen's cell subset or site label, interpreted: true naive CD4+ T cells. These TCRs come from a man in his thirties or forties with type 1 diabetes.

V usage is TRBV25-1 and J usage is TRBJ1-1; D gene unclear. The CDR3 has 13 residues. V shed 6 bases and J shed 0 bases, with 8 bases lying between them. CDR1 MGHDK and CDR2 SYGVNS come from the germline V gene. The CDR3 DNA is TGTGCCAGCAGACAATATTTGAACACTGAAGCTTTCTTT. Translated, it gives CASRQYLNTEAFF.

This clone was picked up a small number of times. The chain couples TRBV7-9 to TRBJ2-2, with D tentatively TRBD1 (6 bases). Germline CDR1 SEHNR, CDR2 FQNEAQ (reference sequence). The CDR3 loop spans 12 amino acids. Trimming shortened V by 10 bases and J by 14 bases, and 20 bases separated the two germline ends. CDR3 protein: CANHRARDALFF. The CDR3 DNA reads as TGTGCCAACCACAGGGCTCGGGATGCCCTGTTTTTT. Drawing the rest from reference TRBV7-9 and TRBJ2-2, the complete variable domain is DTGVSQNPRHKITKRGQNVTFRCDPISEHNRLYWYRQTLGQGPEFLTYFQNEAQLEKSRLLSDRFSAERPKGSFSTLEIQRTEQGDSAMYLCANHRARDALFFGEGSRLTVL.

CDR3 sequence: CASAPGGTTNEKLFF. CDR3 sequence (DNA): TGCGCCAGCGCCCCAGGGGGGACAACTAATGAAAAACTGTTTTTT. The chain employs TRBV4-3 and TRBJ1-4; 7 bases map to TRBD1. The CDR3 covers 15 residues. V dropped 8 bases and J dropped 0; count of bases not matched to a gene: 6. The germline V gene encodes CDR1 LGHNA and CDR2 YSLEER.

In this sample, this clone turned up a few times. The chain combines TRBV2 with TRBJ2-1; no clear D. This CDR3 has 13 amino acids. Germline lookup yields CDR1 SNHLY and CDR2 FYNNEI. V shed 3 bases and J shed 6 bases, with 9 bases lying between them. The CDR3 bases are TGTGCCAGCAGTGAGAACATAGTCAATGAGCAGTTCTTC. As protein: CASSENIVNEQFF.

CDR3 sequence: CASSYRDRVEKLFF. The DNA of the CDR3 is TGTGCCAGCAGCTACCGGGACAGGGTTGAAAAACTGTTTTTT. The chain is built from TRBV7-9 and TRBJ1-4; TRBD1 matches 9 bases. Germline CDR1 is SEHNR and CDR2 is FQNEAQ (reference sequence). Trimming removed 4 bases from V and 7 bases from J; junction bases left unmatched: 4. The CDR3 is 14 residues long.

CDR3 in amino acids: CASSGTGIGEAFF. The CDR3 DNA reads as TGTGCCAGCAGCGGGACAGGGATTGGTGAAGCTTTCTTT. This sequence joins TRBV2 and TRBJ1-1; 9 bases agree with TRBD1. V lost 6 bases to trimming and J lost 7 bases; unmatched junction nucleotides: 6. Germline-derived CDR1 and CDR2 are SNHLY and FYNNEI. This CDR3 has 13 residues.

Regarding this clone: The identical CDR3 is also encoded by other nucleotide sequences in the sample. The chain recombines TRBV7-2 with TRBJ1-1; D is unclear. V was clipped by 6 bases and J by 0 bases, with 8 bases between them. Germline CDR1 reads SGHTA; CDR2 reads FQGNSA. There are 13 residues in the CDR3. CDR3 in amino acids: CASSFSVNTEAFF. CDR3 in DNA: TGTGCCAGCAGTTTCTCTGTGAACACTGAAGCTTTCTTT.

The chain links TRBV25-1 to TRBJ2-5; tentatively, D is TRBD2 (6 bases). The CDR3 runs 16 residues. Between the trimmed V and J ends, which lost 2 bases and 1 base, there was a span of 14 bases. Germline CDR1 reads MGHDK; CDR2 reads SYGVNS. The CDR3 coding sequence is TGTGCCAGCAGTGAACTGGCCGGGAGACTCCAAGAGACCCAGTACTTC. Protein: CASSELAGRLQETQYF.